The rows below give T cell receptor beta chains drawn from one sample of a study of T cells in narcolepsy. Produced via immunoSEQ multiplex PCR; TCRdb's table is partial and in-frame only. The table records 20,000 to 30,000 clones, about 60% of them present only once. The material sequenced was memory (CD45RA-) CD4+ T cells from blood. Receptors originate from a human donor in good health. CDR3s include the opening cysteine and the closing phenylalanine or tryptophan. Each record gives: V gene, clone size, D gene, J gene, CDR3 length, CDR3 protein, CDR3 DNA. D genes are given only for firm matches. The size of a clone is reported for some rows only, either as once, few or many, or as a class for expanded clones.

V: TRBV9
size: .
D: .
J: TRBJ2-1
length: 14
CDR3: CASSVTGQYNEQFF
DNA: TGTGCCAGCAGCGTCACCGGACAGTACAATGAGCAGTTCTTC

V: TRBV11-3
size: .
D: TRBD2
J: TRBJ2-1
length: 16
CDR3: CASSRGLAGSYNEQFF
DNA: TGTGCCAGCAGCCGGGGACTAGCGGGCTCCTACAATGAGCAGTTCTTC

V: TRBV29-1
size: .
D: .
J: TRBJ2-2
length: 8
CDR3: CTNGELFF
DNA: TGCACTAACGGGGAGCTGTTTTTT

V: TRBV9
size: .
D: .
J: TRBJ1-2
length: 15
CDR3: CASSPTLAEYYGYTF
DNA: TGTGCCAGCAGCCCTACTCTTGCTGAATACTATGGCTACACCTTC

V: TRBV6-6
size: once
D: .
J: TRBJ2-3
length: 13
CDR3: CASSYGATDTQYF
DNA: TGTGCCAGCAGTTACGGGGCCACAGATACGCAGTATTTT

V: TRBV29-1
size: .
D: .
J: TRBJ2-3
length: 15
CDR3: CSVSLSGAFTDTQYF
DNA: TGCAGCGTCAGCCTTTCAGGGGCCTTCACAGATACGCAGTATTTT

V: TRBV30
size: few
D: .
J: TRBJ2-2
length: 13
CDR3: CAWNAGGLGELFF
DNA: TGTGCCTGGAATGCTGGGGGCCTCGGGGAGCTGTTTTTT

V: TRBV11-2
size: .
D: .
J: TRBJ2-1
length: 15
CDR3: CASSLGGSFYNEQFF
DNA: TGTGCCAGCAGCTTAGGGGGGAGCTTCTACAATGAGCAGTTCTTC

V: TRBV2
size: .
D: .
J: TRBJ2-7
length: 11
CDR3: CATAQFYEQYF
DNA: TGTGCCACAGCCCAATTTTACGAGCAGTACTTC

V: TRBV4-3
size: .
D: .
J: TRBJ2-6
length: 16
CDR3: CASSQDTSSGANVLTF
DNA: TGCGCCAGCAGCCAAGACACATCCTCTGGGGCCAACGTCCTGACTTTC

V: TRBV9
size: .
D: TRBD1
J: TRBJ2-2
length: 16
CDR3: CASSGPGTANTGELFF
DNA: TGTGCCAGCAGCGGCCCCGGGACAGCGAACACCGGGGAGCTGTTTTTT

V: TRBV6-1
size: .
D: TRBD1
J: TRBJ2-7
length: 15
CDR3: CASTGLETGGNEQYF
DNA: TGTGCCAGCACGGGGCTAGAGACAGGGGGCAACGAGCAGTACTTC

V: TRBV5-4
size: once
D: .
J: TRBJ2-1
length: 13
CDR3: CASSSNRRDEQFF
DNA: TGTGCCAGCAGCTCAAACAGAAGGGATGAGCAGTTCTTC

V: TRBV5-5
size: .
D: .
J: TRBJ1-4
length: 17
CDR3: CASSRKVGVGTNEKLFF
DNA: TGTGCCAGCAGCCGGAAGGTCGGTGTGGGAACTAATGAAAAACTGTTTTTT

V: TRBV28
size: .
D: .
J: TRBJ2-4
length: 14
CDR3: CASTSTEGFNIQYF
DNA: TGTGCCAGCACCTCAACCGAGGGATTCAACATTCAGTACTTC

V: TRBV28
size: few
D: .
J: TRBJ1-2
length: 12
CDR3: CASGDSYYGYTF
DNA: TGTGCCAGCGGAGACAGCTACTATGGCTACACCTTC

V: TRBV6-5
size: few
D: TRBD1
J: TRBJ1-2
length: 14
CDR3: CASSQGQGASGYTF
DNA: TGTGCCAGCAGCCAGGGACAGGGGGCGAGTGGCTACACCTTC

V: TRBV6-1
size: once
D: .
J: TRBJ2-7
length: 11
CDR3: CASSFKYEQYF
DNA: TGTGCCAGCAGTTTTAAATACGAGCAGTACTTC

V: TRBV5-6
size: .
D: .
J: TRBJ1-2
length: 14
CDR3: CASSLVVNTDGYTF
DNA: TGTGCCAGCAGCTTGGTGGTCAATACCGATGGCTACACCTTC

V: TRBV2
size: .
D: .
J: TRBJ1-6
length: 14
CDR3: CASSSQGGNSPLHF
DNA: TGTGCCAGCAGTTCCCAGGGTGGGAATTCACCCCTCCACTTT

V: TRBV6-6
size: .
D: .
J: TRBJ2-3
length: 12
CDR3: CASSLQTSSQYF
DNA: TGTGCCAGCAGTTTACAGACCTCGTCGCAGTATTTT

V: TRBV18
size: few
D: .
J: TRBJ1-6
length: 15
CDR3: CASSPRASYNSPLHF
DNA: TGTGCCAGCTCACCGCGGGCCTCCTATAATTCACCCCTCCACTTT

V: TRBV5-1
size: .
D: .
J: TRBJ2-7
length: 14
CDR3: CASSLERGSYEQYF
DNA: TGCGCCAGCAGCTTGGAGAGAGGCTCCTACGAGCAGTACTTC

V: TRBV7-8
size: .
D: .
J: TRBJ2-7
length: 17
CDR3: CASSPQGGDPTIYEQYF
DNA: TGTGCCAGCAGCCCGCAAGGAGGAGACCCCACGATCTACGAGCAGTACTTC

V: TRBV30
size: .
D: .
J: TRBJ1-3
length: 15
CDR3: CAWSARTSSGNTIYF
DNA: TGTGCCTGGAGTGCACGGACAAGCTCTGGAAACACCATATATTTT

V: TRBV5-1
size: .
D: .
J: TRBJ1-3
length: 14
CDR3: CASRPSTFGNTIYF
DNA: TGCGCCAGCAGACCGTCTACCTTCGGAAACACCATATATTTT

V: TRBV2
size: few
D: .
J: TRBJ2-7
length: 17
CDR3: CASRREAGTKLFYEQYF
DNA: TGTGCCAGCAGAAGGGAGGCAGGAACTAAATTATTCTACGAGCAGTACTTC

V: TRBV6-1
size: .
D: .
J: TRBJ2-4
length: 16
CDR3: CASSEALKLAKNIQYF
DNA: TGTGCCAGCAGTGAAGCGCTTAAGTTAGCCAAAAACATTCAGTACTTC

V: TRBV4-1
size: .
D: TRBD1
J: TRBJ1-2
length: 16
CDR3: CASSQLSGTENYGYTF
DNA: TGCGCCAGCAGCCAATTATCTGGGACAGAGAACTATGGCTACACCTTC

V: TRBV7-9
size: .
D: TRBD1
J: TRBJ1-2
length: 12
CDR3: CASRPTGFGYTF
DNA: TGTGCCAGCAGGCCGACAGGGTTTGGCTACACCTTC

V: TRBV6-1
size: .
D: TRBD2
J: TRBJ2-1
length: 15
CDR3: CASSMSGSPLNEQFF
DNA: TGTGCCAGCAGTATGAGCGGGAGTCCTCTCAATGAGCAGTTCTTC

V: TRBV6-5
size: .
D: .
J: TRBJ1-2
length: 14
CDR3: CASSYSRKGEGYTF
DNA: TGTGCCAGCAGTTACTCGAGAAAGGGGGAGGGCTACACCTTC

V: TRBV28
size: .
D: TRBD1
J: TRBJ2-4
length: 15
CDR3: CASSLDRAAKNIQYF
DNA: TGTGCCAGCAGTTTAGACAGGGCGGCCAAAAACATTCAGTACTTC

V: TRBV4-1
size: .
D: TRBD2
J: TRBJ2-1
length: 15
CDR3: CASSRFRGGDNEQFF
DNA: TGCGCCAGCAGTCGTTTTAGGGGAGGGGACAATGAGCAGTTCTTC

V: TRBV21-1
size: .
D: .
J: TRBJ2-5
length: 15
CDR3: CASSGRGNQRGTQYF
DNA: TGTGCCAGCAGCGGAAGGGGCAACCAGCGGGGGACCCAGTACTTC

V: TRBV9
size: .
D: .
J: TRBJ1-4
length: 15
CDR3: CASSPTDGRGEKLFF
DNA: TGTGCCAGCAGCCCCACAGACGGACGGGGTGAAAAACTGTTTTTT

V: TRBV25-1
size: few
D: TRBD1
J: TRBJ1-4
length: 15
CDR3: CASSEPGTAIEKLFF
DNA: TGTGCCAGCAGTGAACCCGGGACAGCTATTGAAAAACTGTTTTTT

V: TRBV2
size: few
D: TRBD1
J: TRBJ2-2
length: 15
CDR3: CASSYRGVGTGELFF
DNA: TGTGCCAGCAGTTACAGGGGAGTGGGCACCGGGGAGCTGTTTTTT

V: TRBV6-1
size: .
D: .
J: TRBJ1-5
length: 15
CDR3: CASRLQGVAGVPQHF
DNA: TGTGCCAGCAGATTACAGGGCGTAGCGGGAGTGCCCCAGCATTTT

V: TRBV2
size: few
D: TRBD1
J: TRBJ1-6
length: 13
CDR3: CASTGQGDSPLHF
DNA: TGTGCCAGCACAGGACAGGGGGATTCACCCCTCCACTTT

V: TRBV29-1
size: .
D: .
J: TRBJ2-5
length: 13
CDR3: CSVGGTYKETQYF
DNA: TGCAGCGTGGGCGGGACGTATAAAGAGACCCAGTACTTC

V: TRBV19
size: .
D: TRBD2
J: TRBJ2-3
length: 17
CDR3: CASNPSGGLVRSDTQYF
DNA: TGTGCCAGTAACCCGAGCGGGGGTTTAGTCCGGTCAGATACGCAGTATTTT

V: TRBV2
size: .
D: .
J: TRBJ1-5
length: 15
CDR3: CASSFEGLSNQPQHF
DNA: TGTGCCAGCAGCTTCGAGGGGCTTAGCAATCAGCCCCAGCATTTT

V: TRBV5-4
size: .
D: TRBD1
J: TRBJ2-5
length: 14
CDR3: CASSFGQGTETQYF
DNA: TGTGCCAGCAGCTTCGGACAGGGGACCGAGACCCAGTACTTC

V: TRBV30
size: .
D: TRBD1
J: TRBJ2-2
length: 15
CDR3: CAWREGQGGTGELFF
DNA: TGTGCCTGGAGGGAGGGACAGGGGGGCACCGGGGAGCTGTTTTTT

V: TRBV7-7
size: .
D: TRBD2
J: TRBJ2-5
length: 15
CDR3: CASSPGLGLVETQYF
DNA: TGTGCTAGCAGCCCGGGACTAGGATTGGTGGAGACCCAGTACTTC

V: TRBV6-6
size: .
D: TRBD1
J: TRBJ1-2
length: 14
CDR3: CASSITGVGYGYTF
DNA: TGTGCCAGCTCAATTACAGGGGTTGGCTATGGCTACACCTTC

V: TRBV29-1
size: .
D: TRBD2
J: TRBJ2-5
length: 14
CDR3: CSVDTSGGGETQYF
DNA: TGCAGCGTTGACACTAGCGGGGGTGGAGAGACCCAGTACTTC